This T cell receptor beta chain is from a study of T cell responses to AZD1222 COVID-19 vaccine. This clone has more than one count but fewer than ten. Germline V gene data show CDR1 as WSHSY and CDR2 as SAAADI. The CDR3 contains 15 residues. V gave up 2 bases and J gave up 1 base, with 9 bases separating them. The protocol was immunoSEQ multiplex PCR, while the TCRdb copy is restricted to in-frame clones and leaves out a portion. The sample lists over 100,000 clones, around 87% occurring once. The chain combines TRBV10-2 with TRBJ1-3; D is unresolved. This specimen was peripheral blood, taken on day 0 of AZD1222 vaccination. This sequence originates from an adult in good health. CDR3 bases: TGCGCCAGCAGTGAGAATGGCGGTTCTGGAAACACCATATATTTT. Protein sequence: CASSENGGSGNTIYF.